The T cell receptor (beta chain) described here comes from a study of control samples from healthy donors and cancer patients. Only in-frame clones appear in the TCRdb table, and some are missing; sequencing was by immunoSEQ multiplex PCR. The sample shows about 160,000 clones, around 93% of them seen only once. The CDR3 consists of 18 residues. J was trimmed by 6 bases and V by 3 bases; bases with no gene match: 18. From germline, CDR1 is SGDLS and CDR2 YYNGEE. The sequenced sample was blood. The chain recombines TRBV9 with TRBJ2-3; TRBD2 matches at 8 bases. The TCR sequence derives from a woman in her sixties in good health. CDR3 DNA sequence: TGTGCCAGCAGCGCCCGCCATCAAGGATCGGGGGGGAGGGATACGCAGTATTTT. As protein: CASSARHQGSGGRDTQYF.